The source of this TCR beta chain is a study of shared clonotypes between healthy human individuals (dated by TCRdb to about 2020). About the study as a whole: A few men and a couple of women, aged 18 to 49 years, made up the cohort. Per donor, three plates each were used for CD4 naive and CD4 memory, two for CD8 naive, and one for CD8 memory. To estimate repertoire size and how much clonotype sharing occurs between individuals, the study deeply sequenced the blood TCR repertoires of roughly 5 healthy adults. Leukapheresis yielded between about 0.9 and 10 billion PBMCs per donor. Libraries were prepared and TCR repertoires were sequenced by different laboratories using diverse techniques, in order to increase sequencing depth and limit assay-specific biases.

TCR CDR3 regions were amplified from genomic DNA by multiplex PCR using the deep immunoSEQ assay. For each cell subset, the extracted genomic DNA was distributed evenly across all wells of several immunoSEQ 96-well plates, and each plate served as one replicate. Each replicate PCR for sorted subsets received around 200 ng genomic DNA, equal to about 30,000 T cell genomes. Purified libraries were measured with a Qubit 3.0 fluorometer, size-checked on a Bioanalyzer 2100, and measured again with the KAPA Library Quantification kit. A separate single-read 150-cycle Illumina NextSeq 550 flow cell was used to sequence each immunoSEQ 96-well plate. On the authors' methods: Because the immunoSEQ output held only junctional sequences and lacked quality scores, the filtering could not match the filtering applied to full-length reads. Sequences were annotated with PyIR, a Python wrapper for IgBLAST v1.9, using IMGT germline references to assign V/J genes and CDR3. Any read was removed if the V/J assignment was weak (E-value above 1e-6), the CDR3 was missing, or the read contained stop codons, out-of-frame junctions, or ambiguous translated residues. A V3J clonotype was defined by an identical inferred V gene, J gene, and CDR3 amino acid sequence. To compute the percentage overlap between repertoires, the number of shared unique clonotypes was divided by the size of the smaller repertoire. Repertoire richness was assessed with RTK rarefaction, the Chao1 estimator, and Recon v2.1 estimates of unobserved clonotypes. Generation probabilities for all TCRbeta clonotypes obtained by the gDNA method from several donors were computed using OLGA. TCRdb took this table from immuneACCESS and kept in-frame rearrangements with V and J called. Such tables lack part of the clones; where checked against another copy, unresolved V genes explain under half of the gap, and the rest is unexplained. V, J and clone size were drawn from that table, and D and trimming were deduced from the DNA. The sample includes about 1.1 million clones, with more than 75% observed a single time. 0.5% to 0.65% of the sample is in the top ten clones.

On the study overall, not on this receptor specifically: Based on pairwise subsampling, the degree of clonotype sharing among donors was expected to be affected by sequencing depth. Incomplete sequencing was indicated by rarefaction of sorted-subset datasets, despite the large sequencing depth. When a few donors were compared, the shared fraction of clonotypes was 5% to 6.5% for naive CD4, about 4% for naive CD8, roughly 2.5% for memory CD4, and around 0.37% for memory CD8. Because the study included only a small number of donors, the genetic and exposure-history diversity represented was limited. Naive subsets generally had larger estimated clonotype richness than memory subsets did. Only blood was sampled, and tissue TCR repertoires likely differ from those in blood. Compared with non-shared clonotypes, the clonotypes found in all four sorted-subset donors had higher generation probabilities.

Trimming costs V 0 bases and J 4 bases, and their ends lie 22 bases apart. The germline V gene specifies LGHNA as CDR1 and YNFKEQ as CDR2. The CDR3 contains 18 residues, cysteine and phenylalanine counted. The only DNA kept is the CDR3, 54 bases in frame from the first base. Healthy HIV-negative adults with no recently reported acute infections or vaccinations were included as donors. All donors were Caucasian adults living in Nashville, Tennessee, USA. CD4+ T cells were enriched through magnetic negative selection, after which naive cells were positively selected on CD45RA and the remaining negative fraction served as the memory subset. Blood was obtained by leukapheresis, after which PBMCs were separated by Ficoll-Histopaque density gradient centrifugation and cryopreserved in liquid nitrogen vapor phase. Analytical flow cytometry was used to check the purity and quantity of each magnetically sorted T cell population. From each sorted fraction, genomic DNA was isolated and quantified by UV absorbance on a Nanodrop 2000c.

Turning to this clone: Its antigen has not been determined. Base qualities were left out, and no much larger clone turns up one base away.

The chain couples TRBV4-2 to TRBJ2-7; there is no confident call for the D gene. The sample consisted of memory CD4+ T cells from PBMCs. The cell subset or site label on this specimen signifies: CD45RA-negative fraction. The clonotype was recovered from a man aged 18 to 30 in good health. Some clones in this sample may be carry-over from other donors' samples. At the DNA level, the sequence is TGTGCCAGCAGCCAAGAAACCCAAAGGGTTAGCCTCACTTACGAGCAGTACTTC. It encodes CASSQETQRVSLTYEQYF.